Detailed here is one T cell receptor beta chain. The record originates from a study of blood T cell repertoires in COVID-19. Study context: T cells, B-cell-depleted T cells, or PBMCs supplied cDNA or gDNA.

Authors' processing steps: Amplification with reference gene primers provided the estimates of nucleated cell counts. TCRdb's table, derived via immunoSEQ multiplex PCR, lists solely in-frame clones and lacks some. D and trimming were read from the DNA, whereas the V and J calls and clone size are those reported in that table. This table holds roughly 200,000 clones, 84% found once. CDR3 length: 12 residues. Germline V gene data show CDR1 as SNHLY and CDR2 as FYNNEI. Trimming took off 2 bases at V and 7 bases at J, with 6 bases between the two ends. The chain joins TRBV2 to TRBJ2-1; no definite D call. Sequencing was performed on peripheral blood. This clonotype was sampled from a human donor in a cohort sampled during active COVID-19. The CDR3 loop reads CASSEWRNEQFF. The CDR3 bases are TGTGCCAGCAGTGAATGGCGGAATGAGCAGTTCTTC.